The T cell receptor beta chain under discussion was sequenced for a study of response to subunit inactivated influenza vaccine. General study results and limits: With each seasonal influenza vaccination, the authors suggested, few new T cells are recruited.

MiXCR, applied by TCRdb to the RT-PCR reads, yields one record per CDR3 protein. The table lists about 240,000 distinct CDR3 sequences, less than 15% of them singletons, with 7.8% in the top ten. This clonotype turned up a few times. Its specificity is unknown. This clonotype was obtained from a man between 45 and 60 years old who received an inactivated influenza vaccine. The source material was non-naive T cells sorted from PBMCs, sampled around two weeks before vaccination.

The CDR3 loop is CASSLVGDTEAFF. As DNA, the CDR3 is TGCGCCAGCAGCTTGGTTGGGGACACTGAAGCTTTCTTT. This chain links TRBV5-1 with TRBJ1-1; D remains unclear. The CDR3 is 13 residues long. The germline gives CDR1 SGHRS, CDR2 YFSETQ. V lost 0 bases, J lost 3 bases, and 6 bases lay in between.